The 15 T cell receptor beta chains in this list originate from one sample, sequenced in a study of OX40 agonist ivuxolimab in advanced cancers. The table came from immunoSEQ multiplex PCR; TCRdb's copy has only in-frame clones and leaves some out. The table lists roughly 50,000 clones, around 87% of them singletons. The specimen comprised CD4+ or CD8+ T cells sorted from blood, sampled in a trial of the OX40 agonist ivuxolimab. All receptors derive from an adult with an advanced solid tumor such as melanoma, head and neck, liver or kidney cancer.

This sequence joins TRBV28 and TRBJ2-3; 9 bases are shared with TRBD1. Trimming removed 3 bases from V and 4 bases from J; junction bases left unmatched: 8. Germline CDR1 MDHEN, CDR2 SYDVKM. This CDR3 is 16 amino acids long. The CDR3 nucleotides are TGTGCCAGCAGTTTCAGGTCCGGACAGGGGTCAGATACGCAGTATTTT. Its protein is CASSFRSGQGSDTQYF. The full variable domain, rest sourced from reference TRBV28 and TRBJ2-3, is DVKVTQSSRYLVKRTGEKVFLECVQDMDHENMFWYRQDPGLGLRLIYFSYDVKMKEKGDIPEGYSVSREKKERFSLILESASTNQTSMYLCASSFRSGQGSDTQYFGPGTRLTVL.

This rearrangement joins TRBV6-4 to TRBJ1-1; the match to TRBD1 covers 10 bases. Germline V gives CDR1 MRHNA, CDR2 SNTAGT. Trimming cost V 4 bases and J 4 bases; bases outside gene matches: 9. The CDR3 covers 16 residues. Here the CDR3 reads CASSGGTGEGSTEAFF. Here the CDR3 DNA reads TGTGCCAGCAGTGGGGGGACAGGGGAGGGGAGCACTGAAGCTTTCTTT.

This clone was seen a few times. This chain connects TRBV19 to TRBJ2-2, with TRBD1 identical over 7 bases. Germline-derived CDR1 and CDR2 are LNHDA and SQIVND (reference sequence). The CDR3 sequence is 17 residues long. V shed 3 bases and J 7 bases; nucleotides not matched to a gene: 14. CDR3 DNA: TGTGCCAGTAGTATGACTCCGGGACAGTCCCACGGCGGGGAGCTGTTTTTT. Translation: CASSMTPGQSHGGELFF.

The chain links TRBV19 to TRBJ2-1, with D possibly being TRBD2 (6 bases). The V and J ends lost 11 bases and 9 bases respectively, with 23 bases between them. Germline V gives CDR1 LNHDA, CDR2 SQIVND (reference sequence). This CDR3 is built from 14 residues. In DNA, the CDR3 is TGTGCCTGCTCCGGGACTCACTATTCGGGTGAGCAGTTCTTC. It specifies CACSGTHYSGEQFF.

The V gene is TRBV7-2, the J gene TRBJ2-7; TRBD1 agrees at 10 bases. CDR3 length: 16 amino acids. The V and J ends lost 6 bases and 4 bases, in that order; junction bases with no gene match: 12. Germline CDR1 reads SGHTA; CDR2 reads FQGNSA. The CDR3 coding sequence is TGTGCCAGCAGAGCAGATGTCTGGGACAGGGGTTACGAGCAGTACTTC. It is translated as CASRADVWDRGYEQYF.

The chain uses TRBV5-4 and TRBJ1-6; D is possibly TRBD1 (6 bases). Germline loops: CDR1 SGHNT, CDR2 YYREEE (reference sequence). This CDR3 comprises 14 residues. V was cut by 2 bases and J by 10 bases, with 13 bases left in between. The CDR3 DNA follows: TGTGCCAGCAGCTTCCCAGGGGTAGAGTCACCCCTCCACTTT. Translating gives CASSFPGVESPLHF.

The gene calls are TRBV7-3 and TRBJ2-1, with TRBD2 identical over 10 bases. The CDR3 totals 15 residues. The trim removed 6 bases at V and 6 bases at J, leaving 8 bases unmatched. Per the germline V gene, CDR1 is SGHTA and CDR2 is FQGTGA. The CDR3 spells CASRLSSGSGNEQFF. The CDR3 DNA is TGTGCCAGCAGGCTATCTAGCGGGAGTGGCAATGAGCAGTTCTTC.

V is TRBV19 and J is TRBJ1-1; D is uncertain. The CDR3 spans 11 residues. Germline V gene data show CDR1 as LNHDA and CDR2 as SQIVND (reference sequence). Trimming cost V 5 bases and J 3 bases, with 4 bases left between them. The CDR3 is CASSSYTEAFF. The CDR3 bases are TGTGCCAGTAGTTCTTACACTGAAGCTTTCTTT. Looking up the rest from reference TRBV19 and TRBJ1-1 gives the full variable domain: DGGITQSPKYLFRKEGQNVTLSCEQNLNHDAMYWYRQDPGQGLRLIYYSQIVNDFQKGDIAEGYSVSREKKESFPLTVTSAQKNPTAFYLCASSSYTEAFFGQGTRLTVV.

V gene TRBV5-1 combines with J gene TRBJ1-3; D possibly corresponds to TRBD1 (5 bases). The CDR3 loop spans 14 amino acids. V dropped 0 bases and J dropped 1 base, with 5 bases sitting between them. CDR1 is SGHRS and CDR2 is YFSETQ in the germline V gene. In DNA form, the CDR3 reads TGCGCCAGCAGCTTGGGGACATCTGGAAACACCATATATTTT. It specifies CASSLGTSGNTIYF.

This clone was observed once. The J gene is TRBJ2-1, the V gene TRBV27; 10 nucleotides agree with TRBD2. The V gene's germline CDR1 is MNHEY and CDR2 SMNVEV (reference sequence). V shed 5 bases, J shed 4 bases, and the junction held 5 bases outside the gene matches. The CDR3 sequence is 15 residues long. Here the CDR3 reads CASSLGTSVYNEQFF. CDR3 nucleotides: TGTGCCAGCAGTCTCGGGACTAGCGTATACAATGAGCAGTTCTTC.

The chain is built from TRBV7-6 and TRBJ2-3, with TRBD1 matching 7 bases. Germline values: CDR1 SGHVS, CDR2 FNYEAQ. The CDR3 is 15 residues long. The ends lost 6 bases at V and 3 bases at J; junction bases unmatched: 9. Here the CDR3 DNA reads TGTGCCAGCAGATACCGGGACAGATCTACAGATACGCAGTATTTT. Translating it yields CASRYRDRSTDTQYF.

The rearrangement uses TRBV27 and TRBJ1-1; no reliable D call. CDR1 and CDR2 from the germline V gene are MNHEY and SMNVEV (reference sequence). The V end lost 1 base, the J end lost 1 base, and 7 bases lay between the germline ends. CDR3 length: 14 amino acids. The CDR3 region has the DNA TGTGCCAGCAGTTTATTTGCCACGAACACTGAAGCTTTCTTT. Translated: CASSLFATNTEAFF.

This clone appeared once. The J gene is TRBJ2-1, the V gene TRBV19, with TRBD2 matching 12 bases. Trimming at V came to 6 bases and at J to 7 bases, leaving 7 bases not matched to a gene. Germline values: CDR1 LNHDA, CDR2 SQIVND (reference sequence). The CDR3 length is 15 residues. CDR3 nucleotide sequence: TGTGCCAGTAGACCACTAGCGGGGGGCCAGAATGAGCAGTTCTTC. Protein: CASRPLAGGQNEQFF.

The DNA for the CDR3 is TGTGCCATCAGTGGGGGGACGGTCAATCAGCCCCAGCATTTT. It translates to CAISGGTVNQPQHF. V and J are TRBV10-3 and TRBJ1-5; tentative D call: TRBD1 (5 bases). The CDR3 contains 14 residues. Germline V CDR1 and CDR2: ENHRY, SYGVKD. The V and J ends lost 4 bases and 3 bases respectively, with 10 bases between them.

The gene calls are TRBV19 and TRBJ2-7; the D gene is possibly TRBD2 (5 bases). CDR3 size: 15 residues. CDR1 and CDR2 from the germline V gene are LNHDA and SQIVND (reference sequence). Trimming removed 3 bases at V and 0 bases at J, with 12 bases between. DNA of the CDR3: TGTGCCAGTAGTATTGCCGGGGTATACTCCTACGAGCAGTACTTC. Protein sequence: CASSIAGVYSYEQYF.